This TCR beta chain comes out of a study of blood T cell repertoires in COVID-19. The CDR3 has 15 residues. V trimming: 8 bases; J trimming: 5 bases; junction bases outside the gene matches: 9. Germline assignment: CDR1 MNHEY and CDR2 SMNVEV (reference sequence). Profiling relied on immunoSEQ multiplex PCR, and the TCRdb table lists in-frame clones only, not all of them. The sample shows around 390,000 clones, about 86% of them seen only once. The chain uses TRBV27 and TRBJ1-4; 9 nucleotides line up with TRBD1. The sequencing input was PBMCs or T cells enriched from blood (not recorded which). This receptor was identified in a woman in her forties or fifties who had recovered from COVID-19. For the CDR3, the DNA is TGTGCCAGCCAAGGGATGGACAGGGGAAATGAAAAACTGTTTTTT. It translates to CASQGMDRGNEKLFF.